The 9 T cell receptor beta chains in this list originate from one sample, sequenced in a study of cytomegalovirus exposure and HLA in healthy donors. A multiplex PCR was run with 60 Vbeta primers and 13 Jbeta primers. Repertoires were generated with immunoSEQ multiplex PCR, while TCRdb's copy carries only in-frame clones and drops some. There are some 140,000 clones in the sample; roughly 77% occur only once, and approximately 2.8% lies in the top ten. The sample comprised PBMCs. These receptors originate from a female donor in good health and CMV-seronegative.

Here the CDR3 DNA reads TGTGCCATCAGGGGACAGAATCAAGAGACCCAGTACTTC. It translates to CAIRGQNQETQYF. The chain joins TRBV10-3 to TRBJ2-5; 7 nucleotides match TRBD1. V gave up 6 bases and J gave up 2 bases; unmatched junction bases: 3. The CDR3 length is 13 residues. CDR1 and CDR2 from the germline V gene are ENHRY and SYGVKD.

V gene TRBV10-3 combines with J gene TRBJ1-1, with no clear D. V lost 2 bases and J lost 4, with 5 bases in between. CDR3 size: 12 residues. Germline V lookup: CDR1 ENHRY, CDR2 SYGVKD. DNA for the CDR3: TGTGCCATCAGTGAGCTAGCCACTGAAGCTTTCTTT. As protein: CAISELATEAFF.

This sequence joins TRBV7-2 and TRBJ2-5; 10 bases are a match to TRBD2. Germline CDR1 and CDR2: SGHTA and FQGNSA. The CDR3 extends over 17 amino acids. The V and J ends lost 0 bases and 5 bases, in that order; junction bases with no gene match: 9. CDR3 in DNA: TGTGCCAGCAGCTTAGCCAGACAACTAGCGGGGAGTGAGACCCAGTACTTC. Amino acid sequence: CASSLARQLAGSETQYF.

The chain recombines TRBV5-4 with TRBJ2-5; D might be TRBD2 (6 bases). The CDR3 sequence is 15 residues long. The germline gives CDR1 SGHNT, CDR2 YYREEE (reference sequence). Trimming left V 0 bases short and J 2 bases short, with 11 bases between. This CDR3 is CASSLGGAGQETQYF. The DNA of the CDR3 is TGTGCCAGCAGCTTGGGCGGGGCAGGGCAAGAGACCCAGTACTTC.

The V gene is TRBV30, the J gene TRBJ1-2; TRBD1 might be the D (6 bases). CDR1 is GTSNPN, CDR2 SVGIG, per germline (reference sequence). Trimming removed 2 bases at V and 6 bases at J, with 13 bases between. CDR3 size: 13 residues. CDR3 nucleotide sequence: TGTGCCTGGAGTCGTCCGGGGGGCGATGGCTACACCTTC. Protein product: CAWSRPGGDGYTF.

This sequence joins TRBV19 and TRBJ1-2, with 9 bases lining up with TRBD1. Germline CDR1 reads LNHDA; CDR2 reads SQIVND (reference sequence). The CDR3 loop spans 14 amino acids. V lost 10 bases, J lost 3 bases, and 9 bases stayed unmatched. Written as DNA, the CDR3 is TGTGCCACAGCGGGACAGGGACATGACTATGGCTACACCTTC. Translated, it gives CATAGQGHDYGYTF.

V gene TRBV6-1 combines with J gene TRBJ1-4; D is possibly TRBD1 (5 bases). Germline V lookup: CDR1 MNHNS, CDR2 SASEGT. V was pared by 5 bases and J by 3 bases, with 13 bases between. This CDR3 region has 15 residues. For the CDR3, the DNA is TGTGCCAGCAGTTCGACAGTGGCTGCTAATGAAAAACTGTTTTTT. This encodes CASSSTVAANEKLFF.

The genes are TRBV25-1 and TRBJ2-7; the match to TRBD2 covers 12 bases. Germline trimming cut 1 base from V and 9 bases from J; bases unmatched to any gene: 10. This CDR3 has 16 amino acids. Germline loops: CDR1 MGHDK, CDR2 SYGVNS. The CDR3 DNA sequence: TGTGCCAGCAGTGAATCAAGGCCTAGCGGGAGGGCCGGGCAGTACTTC. Its protein product is CASSESRPSGRAGQYF.

This rearrangement joins TRBV15 to TRBJ2-1; 13 positions match TRBD2. Germline V gene data show CDR1 as LNHNV and CDR2 as YYDKDF (reference sequence). The J segment lost 3 bases and the V segment lost 1 base, leaving 0 bases of the junction unmatched. The CDR3 runs to 16 residues. In DNA form, the CDR3 reads TGTGCCACCAGCAGAGGGACTAGCGGGGGCTACAATGAGCAGTTCTTC. This translates into CATSRGTSGGYNEQFF.